This TCR beta chain was sequenced during a study of identical twins. A universal primer site was added by template switching, and unique molecular identifiers were carried by the cDNA. TCRdb reprocessed the 5' RACE reads with MiXCR, giving one entry per CDR3 protein. The data show roughly 1,500,000 distinct CDR3 sequences, more than 30% seen once. Study-wide points: Twin pairs' shared out-of-frame alpha sequences were enriched in low generation probability. Findings depended on cross-sectional statistics rather than tracking the same donors. Invariant cells of the MAIT and iNKT types might have partly distorted the zero-insertion analyses.

This clonotype was observed once. What it binds is not known. Germline CDR1 LNHNV, CDR2 YYDKDF (reference sequence). V lost 5 bases and J lost 13; bases outside the gene matches: 12. There are 15 residues in the CDR3. The clonotype was recovered from a newborn girl in good health. Sample: cord blood. The chain combines TRBV15 with TRBJ2-4, with 12 bases matching TRBD2. Here the CDR3 DNA reads TGTGCCACCAGCTTACGATGGACTAGCGGGAATGAGCAGTACTTC. Protein: CATSLRWTSGNEQYF.